This TCR beta chain appears in the sequencing data of a study of T cells in Graves' hyperthyroidism and ophthalmopathy. Study observations and caveats: Peripheral blood also featured most of the thyroid clonotypes expanded above 0.001. Ophthalmopathy stood apart from stable hyperthyroidism in a 13 V-J model.

Many counts were recorded for this clonotype. Its antigen is currently unknown. Graves' hyperthyroidism qualified as stable when ophthalmopathy did not progress within 18 months. With a duration under 2 months, the hyperthyroidism was newly diagnosed in patients aged 18 to 65. RNA transcripts provided the source from which TCR beta CDR3 regions were amplified. The TCR CDR3 was amplified in a first-round RT-PCR using the HTBI primer set. TCRdb fed the multiplex PCR reads into MiXCR, producing one record per CDR3 protein. Of about 560,000 distinct CDR3 sequences listed, approximately 15% are singletons. CDR3 length equals 17 residues. Germline values: CDR1 MNHNS, CDR2 SASEGT. V dropped 6 bases and J dropped 2 bases, with 22 bases sitting between them.

The TCR sequence derives from a woman aged 18-35 years with Graves' hyperthyroidism. What was sequenced was blood. This rearrangement joins TRBV6-1 to TRBJ1-2, with D possibly being TRBD1 (5 bases). The CDR3 nucleotides read TGTGCCAGCAGGCCCCGGGGCGCACAAAAATGGAACTATGGCTACACCTTC. It codes for CASRPRGAQKWNYGYTF.